The 3 T cell receptor beta chains in this list originate from one sample, sequenced in a study of response to subunit inactivated influenza vaccine. One entry per CDR3 protein, called by TCRdb with MiXCR from the RT-PCR reads. The sample shows 500,000 to 600,000 distinct CDR3 sequences, roughly 10% of them seen only once. In addition, the sample was reused for a study of T cells expressing NK-cell markers. That source notes: UMI-tagged 5'RACE template switching yielded the TCR beta cDNA.

The material was PBMCs from blood, obtained on the day of vaccination. The receptors come from a man in his forties or fifties who received an inactivated influenza vaccine.

This clonotype has a count of ten or more. The chain recombines TRBV7-2 with TRBJ2-7; D possibly corresponds to TRBD2 (5 bases). Germline V gives CDR1 SGHTA, CDR2 FQGNSA. The CDR3 has 13 residues. V lost 5 bases to trimming and J lost 3 bases, with 11 bases between them. The CDR3 region is CASSRREDYEQYF. The DNA for the CDR3 is TGTGCCAGCAGCCGTCGGGAAGACTACGAGCAGTACTTC.

The chain couples TRBV12-3 or TRBV12-4 to TRBJ2-1; 7 positions match TRBD1. The CDR3 is 14 amino acids. After removal of 6 bases from V and 7 bases from J, the junction contained 9 bases not matched to a gene. The DNA for the CDR3 is TGTGCCAGCAGGTATTCCGGGACAGAGAATGAGCAGTTCTTC. As protein: CASRYSGTENEQFF.

Concerning this clonotype itself: One end of the junction varies from germline; a read error may be responsible. The chain combines TRBV5-1 with TRBJ2-3; D could derive from TRBD1 or TRBD2 (6 bases each). This CDR3 has 15 residues. Germline V gene lookup returns CDR1 SGHRS and CDR2 YFSETQ. CDR3 nucleotide sequence: TGCGCCAGCAGCTTAGGGGGGCGTAGCACAGATACGCACTATTTT. Its translation: CASSLGGRSTDTHYF.